This T cell receptor beta chain came from a study of shared clonotypes between healthy human individuals. The naive CD8 population came from CD45RO-negative cells selected for CCR7, without terminally differentiated effector memory CD45RA+ cells. CDR1 is SEHNR and CDR2 is FQNEAQ in the germline V gene (reference sequence). The CDR3 runs 11 residues. Points on this clone: The junction does not match germline at one end; this may be a read error.

TCRdb's table, derived via immunoSEQ multiplex PCR, lists solely in-frame clones and lacks some. The sample comprises about 590,000 clones, over 95% of which are singletons, and roughly 0.1% rests with the top ten. The chain uses TRBV7-9 and TRBJ2-7, with 11 bases aligning to TRBD1. The sample comprised naive CD8+ T cells sorted from blood. This clonotype originated in a young woman in good health. This chain's CDR3 is CASSSGQGAQF. In DNA form, the CDR3 reads TGTGCCAGCAGCTCCGGACAGGGGGCCCAATTC.